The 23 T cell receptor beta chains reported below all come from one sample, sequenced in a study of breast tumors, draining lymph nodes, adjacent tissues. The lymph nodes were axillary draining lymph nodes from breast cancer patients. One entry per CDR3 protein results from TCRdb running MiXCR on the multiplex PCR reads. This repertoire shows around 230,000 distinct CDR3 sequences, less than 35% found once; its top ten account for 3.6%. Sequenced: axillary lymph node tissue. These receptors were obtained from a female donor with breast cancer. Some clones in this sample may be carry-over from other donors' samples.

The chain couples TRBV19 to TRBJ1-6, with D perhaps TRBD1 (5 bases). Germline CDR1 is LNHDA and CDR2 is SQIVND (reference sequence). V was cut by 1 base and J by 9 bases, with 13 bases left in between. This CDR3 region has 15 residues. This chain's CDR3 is CASSIGGQSPSPLHF. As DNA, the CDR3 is TGTGCCAGTAGTATAGGGGGCCAAAGTCCTTCACCCCTCCACTTT.

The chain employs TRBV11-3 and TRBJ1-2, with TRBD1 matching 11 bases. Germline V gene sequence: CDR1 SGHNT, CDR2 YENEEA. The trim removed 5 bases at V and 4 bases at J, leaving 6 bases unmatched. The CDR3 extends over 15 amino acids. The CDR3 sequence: CASSPGTGGGYGYTF. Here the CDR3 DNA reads TGTGCCAGCAGCCCCGGGACAGGGGGAGGCTATGGCTACACCTTC.

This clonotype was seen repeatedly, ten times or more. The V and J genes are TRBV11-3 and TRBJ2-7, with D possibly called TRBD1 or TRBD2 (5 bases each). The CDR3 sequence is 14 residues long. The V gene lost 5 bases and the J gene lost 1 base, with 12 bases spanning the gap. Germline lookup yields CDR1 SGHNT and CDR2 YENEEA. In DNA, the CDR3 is TGTGCCAGCAGCCCGAGGGGCAGATCCTACGAGCAGTACTTC. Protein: CASSPRGRSYEQYF.

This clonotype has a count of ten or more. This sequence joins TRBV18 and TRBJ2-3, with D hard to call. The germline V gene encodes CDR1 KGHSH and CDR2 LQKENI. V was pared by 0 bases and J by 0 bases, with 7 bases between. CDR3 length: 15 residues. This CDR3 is CASSPPAVSTDTQYF. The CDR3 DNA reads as TGTGCCAGCTCACCACCGGCAGTAAGCACAGATACGCAGTATTTT.

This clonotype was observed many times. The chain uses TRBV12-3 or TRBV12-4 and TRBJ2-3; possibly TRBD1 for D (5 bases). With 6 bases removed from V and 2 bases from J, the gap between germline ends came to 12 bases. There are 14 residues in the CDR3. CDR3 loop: CASSFDSPTDTQYF. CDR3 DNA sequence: TGTGCCAGCAGCTTTGACAGTCCCACAGATACGCAGTATTTT.

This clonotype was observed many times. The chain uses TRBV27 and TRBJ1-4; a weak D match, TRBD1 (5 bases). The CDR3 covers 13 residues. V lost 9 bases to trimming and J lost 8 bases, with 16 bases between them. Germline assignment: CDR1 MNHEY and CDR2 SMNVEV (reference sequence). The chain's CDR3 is CASRAQVGEKLFF. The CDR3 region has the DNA TGTGCCAGTCGGGCACAGGTGGGGGAAAAACTGTTTTTT.

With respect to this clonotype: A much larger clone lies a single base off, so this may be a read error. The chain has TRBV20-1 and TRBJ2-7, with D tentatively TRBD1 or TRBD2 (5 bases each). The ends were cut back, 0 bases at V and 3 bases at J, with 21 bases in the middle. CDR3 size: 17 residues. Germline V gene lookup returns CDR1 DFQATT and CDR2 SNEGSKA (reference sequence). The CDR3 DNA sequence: TGCAGTGCTAGAGATTGGGGTCGGGGCGCGAGTCGCTACGAGCAGTACTTC. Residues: CSARDWGRGASRYEQYF.

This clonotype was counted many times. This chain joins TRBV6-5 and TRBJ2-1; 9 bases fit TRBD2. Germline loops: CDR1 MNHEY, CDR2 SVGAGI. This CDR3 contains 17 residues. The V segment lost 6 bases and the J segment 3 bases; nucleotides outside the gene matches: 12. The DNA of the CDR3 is TGTGCCAGCAGGGACGGGGGGGTAGCGGGGGTCTACAATGAGCAGTTCTTC. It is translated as CASRDGGVAGVYNEQFF.

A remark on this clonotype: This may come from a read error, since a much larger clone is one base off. CDR3 nucleotides: TGTGCCAGCAGCGTGGGGGGGGTCACAGATACGCAGTCTTTT. Translation gives CASSVGGVTDTQSF. The chain joins TRBV9 to TRBJ2-3, with 7 bases lining up with TRBD2. The germline V gene has CDR1 SGDLS and CDR2 YYNGEE. The CDR3 length is 14 residues.

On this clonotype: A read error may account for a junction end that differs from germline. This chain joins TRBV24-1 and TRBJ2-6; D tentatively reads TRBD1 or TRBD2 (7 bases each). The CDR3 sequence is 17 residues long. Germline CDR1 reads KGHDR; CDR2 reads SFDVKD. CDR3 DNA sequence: TGTGCCAGCAGTTTCAGGGGGGGCGGAACTGGGGCCAACGTCCTGACTTTC. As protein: CASSFRGGGTGANVLTF.

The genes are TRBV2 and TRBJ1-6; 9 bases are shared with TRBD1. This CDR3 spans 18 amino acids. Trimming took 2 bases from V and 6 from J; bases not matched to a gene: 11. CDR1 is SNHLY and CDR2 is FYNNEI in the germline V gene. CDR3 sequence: CASSESQGQGRFNSPLHF. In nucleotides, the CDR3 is TGTGCCAGCAGTGAATCCCAGGGACAGGGTCGATTTAATTCACCCCTCCACTTT.

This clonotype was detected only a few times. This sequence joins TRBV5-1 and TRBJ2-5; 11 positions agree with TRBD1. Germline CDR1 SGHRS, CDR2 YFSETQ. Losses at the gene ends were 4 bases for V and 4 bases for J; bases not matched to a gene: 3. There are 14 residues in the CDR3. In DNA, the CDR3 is TGCGCCAGCAGCGGGGGGACAGGGGGAGAGACCCAGTACTTC. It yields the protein CASSGGTGGETQYF.

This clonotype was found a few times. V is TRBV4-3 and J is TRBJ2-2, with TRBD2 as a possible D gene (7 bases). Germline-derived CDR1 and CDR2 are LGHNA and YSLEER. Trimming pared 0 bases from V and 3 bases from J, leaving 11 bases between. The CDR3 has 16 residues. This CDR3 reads CASSQDGGGDTGELFF. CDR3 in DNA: TGCGCCAGCAGCCAAGATGGGGGGGGCGACACCGGGGAGCTGTTTTTT.

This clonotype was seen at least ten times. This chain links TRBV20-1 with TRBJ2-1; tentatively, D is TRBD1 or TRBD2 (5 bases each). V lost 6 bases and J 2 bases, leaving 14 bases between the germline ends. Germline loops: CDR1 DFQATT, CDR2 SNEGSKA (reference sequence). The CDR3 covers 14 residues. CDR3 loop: CSARDVLTYNEQFF. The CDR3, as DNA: TGCAGTGCACGGGACGTCCTCACCTACAATGAGCAGTTCTTC.

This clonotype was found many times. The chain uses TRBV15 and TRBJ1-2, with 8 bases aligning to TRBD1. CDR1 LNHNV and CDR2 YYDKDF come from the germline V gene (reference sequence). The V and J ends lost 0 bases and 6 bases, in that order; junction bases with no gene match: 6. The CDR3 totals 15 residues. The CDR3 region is CATSRDPQGANGYTF. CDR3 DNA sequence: TGTGCCACCAGCAGAGATCCCCAGGGGGCGAATGGCTACACCTTC.

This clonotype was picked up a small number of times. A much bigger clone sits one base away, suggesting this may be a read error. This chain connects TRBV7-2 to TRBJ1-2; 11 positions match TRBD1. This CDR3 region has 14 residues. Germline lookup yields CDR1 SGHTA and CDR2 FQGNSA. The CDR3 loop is CVSSSGTGGRGYTF. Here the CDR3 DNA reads TGTGTCAGCAGCTCCGGGACAGGGGGTCGCGGCTACACCTTC.

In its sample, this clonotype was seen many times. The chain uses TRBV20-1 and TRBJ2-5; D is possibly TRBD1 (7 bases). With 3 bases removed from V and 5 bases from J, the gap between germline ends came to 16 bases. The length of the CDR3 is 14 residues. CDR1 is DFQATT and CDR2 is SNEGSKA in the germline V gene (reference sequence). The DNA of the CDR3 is TGCAGTGCTAGCCCCTTACAGGGGAGGGAGACCCAGTACTTC. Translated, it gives CSASPLQGRETQYF.

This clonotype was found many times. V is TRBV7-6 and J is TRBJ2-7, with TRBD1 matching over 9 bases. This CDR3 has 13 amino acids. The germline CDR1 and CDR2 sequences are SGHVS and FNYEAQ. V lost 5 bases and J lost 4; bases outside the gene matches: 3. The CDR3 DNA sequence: TGTGCCAGCAGCATAGGACAGGGGTACGAGCAGTACTTC. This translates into CASSIGQGYEQYF.

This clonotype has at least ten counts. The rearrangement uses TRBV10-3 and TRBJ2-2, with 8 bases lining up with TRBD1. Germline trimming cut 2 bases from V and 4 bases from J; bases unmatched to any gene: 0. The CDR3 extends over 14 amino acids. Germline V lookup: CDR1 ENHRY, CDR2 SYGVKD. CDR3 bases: TGTGCCATCAGTGAGGGACAGGGCACCGGGGAGCTGTTTTTT. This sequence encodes CAISEGQGTGELFF.

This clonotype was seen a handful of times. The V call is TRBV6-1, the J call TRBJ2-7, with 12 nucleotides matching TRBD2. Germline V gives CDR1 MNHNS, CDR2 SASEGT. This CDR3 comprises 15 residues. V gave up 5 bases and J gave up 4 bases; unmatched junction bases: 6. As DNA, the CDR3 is TGTGCCAGCAGTCCATCGACTAGCGGGAGTTACGAGCAGTACTTC. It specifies CASSPSTSGSYEQYF.

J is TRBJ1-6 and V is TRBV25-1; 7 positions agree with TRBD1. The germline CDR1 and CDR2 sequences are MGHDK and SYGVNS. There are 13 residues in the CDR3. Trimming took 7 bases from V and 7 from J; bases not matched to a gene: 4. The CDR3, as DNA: TGTGCCAGCAAGGGACAGTTAAATTCACCCCTCCACTTT. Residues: CASKGQLNSPLHF.

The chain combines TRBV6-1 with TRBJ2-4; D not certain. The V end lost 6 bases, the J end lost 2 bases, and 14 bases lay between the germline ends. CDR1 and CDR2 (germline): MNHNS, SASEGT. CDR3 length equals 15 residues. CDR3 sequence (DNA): TGTGCCAGCAGCGTAGACGGACGTTCCAAAAACATTCAGTACTTC. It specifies CASSVDGRSKNIQYF.

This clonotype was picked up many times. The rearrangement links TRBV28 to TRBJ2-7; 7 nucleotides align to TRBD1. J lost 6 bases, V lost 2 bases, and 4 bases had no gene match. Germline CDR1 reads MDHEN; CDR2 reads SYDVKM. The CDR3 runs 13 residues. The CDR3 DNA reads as TGTGCCAGCAGTTTACTCCGACAGGGCGAGCAGTACTTC. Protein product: CASSLLRQGEQYF.